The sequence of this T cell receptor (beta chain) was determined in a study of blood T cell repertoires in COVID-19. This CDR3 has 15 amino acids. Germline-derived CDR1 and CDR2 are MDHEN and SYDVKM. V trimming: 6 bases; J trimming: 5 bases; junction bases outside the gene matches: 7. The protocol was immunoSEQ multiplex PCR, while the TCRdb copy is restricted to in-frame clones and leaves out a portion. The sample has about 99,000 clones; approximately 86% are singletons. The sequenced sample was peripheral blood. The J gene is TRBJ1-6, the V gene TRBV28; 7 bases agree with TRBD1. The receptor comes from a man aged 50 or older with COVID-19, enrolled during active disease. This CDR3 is CASSPPGQHNSPLHF. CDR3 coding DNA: TGTGCCAGCAGCCCTCCGGGACAGCATAATTCACCCCTCCACTTT.